Below, one TCR beta chain is given with its context. The CDR3 has 14 residues. V lost 4 bases and J 1 base, leaving 10 bases between the germline ends. Germline V gives CDR1 KGHSH, CDR2 LQKENI. The data are from a study of cytomegalovirus exposure and HLA in healthy donors. The PCR employed 60 Vbeta primers together with 13 Jbeta primers. Assay: immunoSEQ multiplex PCR; the TCRdb copy retains only in-frame clones and omits some. The table records 85,000 to 100,000 clones, approximately 57% of them present only once. The chain couples TRBV18 to TRBJ1-1; D perhaps matches TRBD1 (6 bases). The source of this sequence is a woman in her thirties in good health and CMV-seronegative. The sequenced sample consisted of PBMCs. The CDR3 region is CASSLDRGNTEAFF. The CDR3 DNA reads TGTGCCAGCTCACTGGACAGAGGGAACACTGAAGCTTTCTTT.